This entry lists 18 T cell receptor beta chains sequenced from one sample in a study of regulatory T cells in long-lasting Graves disease (dated by TCRdb to the early 2020s). Read against the paper, the sample's time point label means: persistent/refractory GD, antithyroid drugs over 5 years with positive TRAb. For both TCR sequencing and RNA sequencing, RNA was extracted from PBMCs in TRIzol. The method behind the library was multiplex PCR. The instrument was an Illumina HiSeq 4000. CDR3 regions were amplified by Arm-PCR with iRepertoire HTBI primers to construct TCR beta libraries. Using fastp trimming at Q25 and MiXCR clonotype assembly, TCRdb reanalyzed the public sequencing data and kept in-frame beta chains. Rows matching on CDR3 protein sequence are summarized as one entry with the most common DNA and genes. The sample contains approximately 500,000 distinct CDR3 sequences, 20% to 25% of them found a single time. 7.1% of the sample is taken by the ten largest.

Sequences were derived from peripheral blood mononuclear cells (PBMCs), sampled when the disease was refractory, from a patient treated with antithyroid drugs. Source of these receptors: a female donor with Graves disease.

The chain couples TRBV24-1 to TRBJ2-3; the match to TRBD1 covers 7 bases. Unmatched junction bases numbered 4, after V lost 9 bases and J lost 2 bases. The CDR3 loop spans 13 amino acids. Germline V gene sequence: CDR1 KGHDR, CDR2 SFDVKD. The CDR3 protein is CATEGGITDTQYF. The CDR3 region has the DNA TGTGCCACCGAAGGGGGCATCACAGATACGCAGTATTTT.

This clonotype was detected ten times or more. The rearrangement uses TRBV20-1 and TRBJ1-2, with D possibly being TRBD1 (5 bases). Germline CDR1 is DFQATT and CDR2 is SNEGSKA (reference sequence). CDR3 length: 14 amino acids. Trimming removed 3 bases from V and 8 bases from J, with 19 bases in between. For the CDR3, the DNA is TGCAGTGCTAGTTTGCGTCAGGGAGGCGGCGGCTACACCTTC. It codes for CSASLRQGGGGYTF.

The chain has TRBV27 and TRBJ2-7, with D unresolved. Trimming removed 3 bases at V and 6 bases at J, with 15 bases between. The CDR3 is 14 amino acids. The germline gives CDR1 MNHEY, CDR2 SMNVEV (reference sequence). The CDR3: CASSFIGKWIEQYF. DNA for the CDR3: TGTGCCAGCAGTTTCATCGGCAAGTGGATCGAGCAGTACTTC.

This clonotype came up many times. J is TRBJ2-7 and V is TRBV24-1; D not resolved. The CDR3 covers 16 residues. CDR1 is KGHDR, CDR2 SFDVKD, per germline. The ends were cut back, 0 bases at V and 7 bases at J, with 18 bases in the middle. CDR3 coding DNA: TGTGCCACCAGTGATTTGCAGTCAGTCCCCCGAGAAGAGCAGTACTTC. Translated: CATSDLQSVPREEQYF.

The V call is TRBV29-1, the J call TRBJ2-1; D gene uncertain. CDR1 and CDR2 from the germline V gene are SQVTM and ANQGSEA. The V end was cut by 8 bases, the J end by 0 bases, with 11 bases between. This CDR3 spans 13 amino acids. The CDR3 DNA reads as TGCAGCCTCGGACGGAGCTCCTACAATGAGCAGTTCTTC. It codes for CSLGRSSYNEQFF.

This clonotype appeared a few times. This CDR3 is CASSSWTSGSNTGELFF. CDR3 nucleotides: TGTGCCAGCAGTTCCTGGACTAGCGGGAGTAACACCGGGGAGCTGTTTTTT. This chain joins TRBV28 and TRBJ2-2, with TRBD2 matching 13 bases. V shed 4 bases and J 2 bases; nucleotides not matched to a gene: 4. This CDR3 comprises 17 residues. Germline V gene data show CDR1 as MDHEN and CDR2 as SYDVKM.

In this sample, this clonotype turned up many times. This chain links TRBV28 with TRBJ2-7; a weak D match, TRBD2 (6 bases). Trimming left V 2 bases short and J 0 bases short, with 14 bases between. The CDR3 loop spans 16 amino acids. Germline CDR1 is MDHEN and CDR2 is SYDVKM. The CDR3 sequence: CASSLGGLPSSYEQYF. The CDR3 nucleotides are TGTGCCAGCAGTTTAGGCGGACTACCCTCCTCCTACGAGCAGTACTTC.

The chain couples TRBV7-3 to TRBJ2-5, with D perhaps TRBD2 (6 bases). CDR1 and CDR2 (germline): SGHTA, FQGTGA. The V gene lost 0 bases and the J gene lost 5 bases, with 13 bases spanning the gap. There are 15 residues in the CDR3. CDR3 region: CASSLTSGLGETQYF. The CDR3, as DNA: TGTGCCAGCAGCTTAACTAGCGGCCTTGGGGAGACCCAGTACTTC.

With regard to this clonotype: Given a much more abundant clone one base away, this may be a read error. CDR3 sequence: CASSLAGFLTSYGYTF. In DNA form, the CDR3 reads TGTGCCAGCAGTTTAGCAGGCTTTCTAACTAGCTATGGCTACACCTTC. The chain has TRBV28 and TRBJ1-2, with D unresolved. V lost 2 bases and J 4 bases, leaving 17 bases between the germline ends. The CDR3 totals 16 residues. The germline CDR1 and CDR2 sequences are MDHEN and SYDVKM.

This clonotype was recorded at least ten times. The rearrangement uses TRBV29-1 and TRBJ2-7; 9 positions agree with TRBD2. This CDR3 is built from 15 residues. The trim removed 0 bases at V and 3 bases at J, leaving 6 bases unmatched. Germline V CDR1 and CDR2: SQVTM, ANQGSEA. For the CDR3, the DNA is TGCAGCGTTGAAGATCTAGCGGGATATAACTACGAGCAGTACTTC. It codes for CSVEDLAGYNYEQYF.

This clonotype showed up many times. CDR3 in DNA: TGTGCCAGCAGTTACGGGATCCAGGCCCAGAAGGCTTTCTTT. Translation: CASSYGIQAQKAFF. The rearrangement links TRBV6-2 or TRBV6-3 to TRBJ1-1; no definite D call. V was pared by 2 bases and J by 11 bases, with 18 bases between. The CDR3 covers 14 residues. CDR1 and CDR2 (germline): MNHEY, SVGEGT.

This clonotype was found a few times. V usage is TRBV3-1 and J usage is TRBJ1-6; D is uncertain. Germline-derived CDR1 and CDR2 are LGHDT and YNNKEL (reference sequence). The CDR3 is 15 amino acids. Trimming pared 5 bases from V and 9 bases from J, leaving 17 bases between. The CDR3 DNA is TGTGCCAGCAGCTTCATGGCGCAGTATGGTTCACCCCTCCACTTT. It translates to CASSFMAQYGSPLHF.

The chain joins TRBV12-3 or TRBV12-4 to TRBJ2-2; 12 bases map to TRBD2. The CDR3 spans 15 residues. V lost 3 bases, J lost 5 bases, and 1 base stayed unmatched. CDR3 sequence reads: CASSFGTSGTGELFF. The CDR3 DNA reads as TGTGCCAGCAGTTTCGGGACTAGCGGGACCGGGGAGCTGTTTTTT.

In this sample, this clonotype turned up once. One end of the junction fails to match germline, which may point to a read error. The rearrangement links TRBV11-3 to TRBJ2-4, with TRBD2 as a possible D gene (6 bases). Germline values: CDR1 SGHNT, CDR2 YENEEA. The length of the CDR3 is 13 residues. The CDR3 sequence is CVSMVPGSYIQYF. In nucleotides, the CDR3 is TGTGTCAGCATGGTCCCCGGGAGTTACATTCAGTACTTC.

This clonotype turned up a few times. The chain is built from TRBV14 and TRBJ1-1; D gene ambiguous. The CDR3 loop spans 16 amino acids. Trimming pared 0 bases from V and 4 bases from J, leaving 15 bases between. In germline, CDR1 is SGHDN, CDR2 FVKESK. The DNA of the CDR3 is TGTGCCAGCAGCCAAGATCATCAGGTAGTGGCCACTGAAGCTTTCTTT. It translates to CASSQDHQVVATEAFF.

At least ten counts were recorded for this clonotype. The V gene is TRBV25-1, the J gene TRBJ1-2; D ambiguous. The CDR3 sequence is 13 residues long. Per the germline V gene, CDR1 is MGHDK and CDR2 is SYGVNS. V dropped 1 base and J dropped 9 bases, with 12 bases sitting between them. The DNA for the CDR3 is TGTGCCAGCAGTGAATCCTTTGGGGAACGCTACACCTTC. This gives the protein CASSESFGERYTF.

This clonotype was counted at least ten times. The CDR3 DNA sequence: TGTGCCAGCAGACCCCCCAGGGACGTTCGAGCTTTCTTT. Residues: CASRPPRDVRAFF. The rearrangement uses TRBV11-2 and TRBJ1-1, with D tentatively TRBD1 (5 bases). V lost 6 bases and J lost 10, with 18 bases in between. The germline V gene has CDR1 SGHAT and CDR2 FQNNGV. The CDR3 is made up of 13 amino acids.

This clonotype was recorded at least ten times. The CDR3 loop is CASHFLSLGRGEAFF. DNA for the CDR3: TGTGCCAGCCATTTTCTCTCTTTAGGGAGAGGGGAAGCTTTCTTT. The chain joins TRBV12-3 or TRBV12-4 to TRBJ1-1; D is ambiguous. V was shortened by 8 bases and J by 8 bases, with 24 bases between the two germline ends. This CDR3 region has 15 residues.